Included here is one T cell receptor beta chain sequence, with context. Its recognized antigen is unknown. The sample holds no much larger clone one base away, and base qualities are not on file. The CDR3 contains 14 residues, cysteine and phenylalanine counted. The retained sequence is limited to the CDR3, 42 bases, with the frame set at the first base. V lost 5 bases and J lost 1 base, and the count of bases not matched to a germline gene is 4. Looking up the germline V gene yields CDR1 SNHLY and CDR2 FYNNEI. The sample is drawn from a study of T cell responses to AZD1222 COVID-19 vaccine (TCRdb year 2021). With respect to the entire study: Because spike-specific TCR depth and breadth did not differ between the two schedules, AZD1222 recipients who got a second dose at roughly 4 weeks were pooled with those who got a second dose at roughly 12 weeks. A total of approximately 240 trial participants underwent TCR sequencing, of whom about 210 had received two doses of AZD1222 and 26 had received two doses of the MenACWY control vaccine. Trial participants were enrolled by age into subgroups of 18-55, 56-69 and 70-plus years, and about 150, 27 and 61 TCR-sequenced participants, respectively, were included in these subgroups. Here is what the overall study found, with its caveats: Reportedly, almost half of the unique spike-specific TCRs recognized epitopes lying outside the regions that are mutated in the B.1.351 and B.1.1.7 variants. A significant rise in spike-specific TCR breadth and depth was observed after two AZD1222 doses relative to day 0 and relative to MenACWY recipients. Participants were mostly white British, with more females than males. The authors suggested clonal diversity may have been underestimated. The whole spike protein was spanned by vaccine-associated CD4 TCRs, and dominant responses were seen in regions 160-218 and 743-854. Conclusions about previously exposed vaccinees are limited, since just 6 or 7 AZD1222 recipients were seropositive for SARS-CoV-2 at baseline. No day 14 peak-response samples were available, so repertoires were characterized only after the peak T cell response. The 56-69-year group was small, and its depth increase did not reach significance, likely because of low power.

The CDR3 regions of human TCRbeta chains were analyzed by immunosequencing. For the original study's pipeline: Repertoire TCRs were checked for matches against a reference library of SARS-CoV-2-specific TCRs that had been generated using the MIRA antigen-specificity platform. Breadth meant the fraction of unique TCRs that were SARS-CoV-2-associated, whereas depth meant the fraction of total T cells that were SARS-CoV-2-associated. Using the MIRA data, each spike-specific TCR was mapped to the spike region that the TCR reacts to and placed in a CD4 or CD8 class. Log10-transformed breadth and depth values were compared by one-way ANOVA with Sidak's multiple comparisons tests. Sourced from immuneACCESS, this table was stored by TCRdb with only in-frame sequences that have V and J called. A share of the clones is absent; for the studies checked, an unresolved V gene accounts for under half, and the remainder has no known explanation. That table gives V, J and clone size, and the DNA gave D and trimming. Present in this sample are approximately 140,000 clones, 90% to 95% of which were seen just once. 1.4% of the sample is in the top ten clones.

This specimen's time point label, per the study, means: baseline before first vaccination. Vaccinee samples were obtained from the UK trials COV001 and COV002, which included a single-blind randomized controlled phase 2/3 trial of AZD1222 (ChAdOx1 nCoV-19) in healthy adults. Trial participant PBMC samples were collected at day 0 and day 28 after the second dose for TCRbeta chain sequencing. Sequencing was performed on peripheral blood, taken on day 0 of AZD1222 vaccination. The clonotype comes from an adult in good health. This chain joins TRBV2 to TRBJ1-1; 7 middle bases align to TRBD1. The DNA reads TGTGCCAGCAGTTACAGGGGAGCGAACACTGAAGCTTTCTTT. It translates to CASSYRGANTEAFF. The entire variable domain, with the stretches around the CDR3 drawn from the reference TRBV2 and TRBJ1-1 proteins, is EPEVTQTPSHQVTQMGQEVILRCVPISNHLYFYWYRQILGQKVEFLVSFYNNEISEKSEIFDDQFSVERPDGSNFTLKIRSTKLEDSAMYFCASSYRGANTEAFFGQGTRLTVV.